These 25 T cell receptor beta chains share one sample of origin, sequenced in a study of blood T cell repertoires in COVID-19. Assay used: immunoSEQ multiplex PCR; TCRdb lists only in-frame clones, some missing. The repertoire holds approximately 320,000 clones, with around nine tenths as singletons. The sequenced sample consisted of peripheral blood. Receptors originate from a woman in her thirties with COVID-19, enrolled during active disease.

V is TRBV28 and J is TRBJ2-1; 12 nucleotides agree with TRBD1. The germline V gene has CDR1 MDHEN and CDR2 SYDVKM. This CDR3 contains 17 residues. Germline trimming cut 6 bases from V and 1 base from J; bases unmatched to any gene: 7. CDR3 bases: TGTGCCAGCAGCAAGGGACAGGGGGCAGGATCCTACAATGAGCAGTTCTTC. Translating gives CASSKGQGAGSYNEQFF.

The genes are TRBV5-1 and TRBJ2-5, with TRBD1 identical over 7 bases. CDR3 length: 14 amino acids. Germline CDR1 reads SGHRS; CDR2 reads YFSETQ. Trimming took 0 bases from V and 3 from J; bases not matched to a gene: 2. The CDR3 sequence is CASSLEGGEETQYF. The CDR3 nucleotides read TGCGCCAGCAGCTTGGAAGGGGGCGAAGAGACCCAGTACTTC.

This chain joins TRBV19 and TRBJ2-7, with D perhaps TRBD1 (6 bases). Germline values: CDR1 LNHDA, CDR2 SQIVND (reference sequence). With 4 bases removed from V and 4 bases from J, the gap between germline ends came to 14 bases. This CDR3 region has 14 residues. The CDR3 DNA follows: TGTGCCAGTAGTACCGGGACAACTACTTACGAGCAGTACTTC. This translates into CASSTGTTTYEQYF.

The chain combines TRBV3-1 (or the pseudogene TRBV3-2) with TRBJ1-6, with D possibly matching TRBD1 (5 bases). This CDR3 contains 12 residues. The germline V gene encodes CDR1 LGHDT and CDR2 YNNKEL (reference sequence). V lost 7 bases and J 7 bases, leaving 8 bases between the germline ends. The CDR3 coding sequence is TGTGCCAGCAACCAGGGCAATTCACCCCTCCACTTT. This gives the protein CASNQGNSPLHF.

This chain joins TRBV27 and TRBJ2-6; 8 bases align to TRBD2. The CDR3 has 17 residues. Looked up from germline, CDR1 is MNHEY and CDR2 is SMNVEV (reference sequence). Trimming at V came to 3 bases and at J to 1 base, leaving 5 bases not matched to a gene. The CDR3 DNA is TGTGCCAGCAGTTTCAGCGGGGGTGGATCTGGGGCCAACGTCCTGACTTTC. Its translation: CASSFSGGGSGANVLTF.

This clone was counted a few times. The chain has TRBV5-1 and TRBJ1-5; tentative D call: TRBD1 (6 bases). V lost 5 bases, J lost 5 bases, and 14 bases lay in between. Germline-derived CDR1 and CDR2 are SGHRS and YFSETQ. The CDR3 has 14 amino acids. The CDR3 DNA reads TGCGCCAGCAGGGAAGGGACACACGATCAGCCCCAGCATTTT. Its translation: CASREGTHDQPQHF.

The chain joins TRBV19 to TRBJ2-7, with 9 bases identical to TRBD2. The J call is in doubt because the DNA end fits TRBJ2-1 better. Germline CDR1 LNHDA, CDR2 SQIVND (reference sequence). The CDR3 is 18 amino acids. The CDR3: CASSILGLATSSYNEQFF. In DNA, the CDR3 is TGTGCCAGTAGTATTTTGGGACTAGCAACTAGCTCCTACAATGAGCAGTTCTTC.

V gene TRBV27 combines with J gene TRBJ2-7, with 10 bases lining up with TRBD1. V lost 8 bases and J lost 2; bases outside the gene matches: 9. The CDR3 has 15 amino acids. In germline, CDR1 is MNHEY, CDR2 SMNVEV (reference sequence). The DNA of the CDR3 is TGTGCCAGCTGGATGGGACAGGGGACCCCCTACGAGCAGTACTTC. Translated, it gives CASWMGQGTPYEQYF.

This clone occurred a few times. The V gene is TRBV19, the J gene TRBJ1-3, with 9 bases matching TRBD1. The germline V gene has CDR1 LNHDA and CDR2 SQIVND (reference sequence). CDR3 length: 17 amino acids. The V and J ends lost 5 bases and 2 bases, in that order; junction bases with no gene match: 10. The CDR3 DNA reads as TGTGCCAGTAGTTCGCAACAGGGGGCCAGACCTGGAAACACCATATATTTT. Translating gives CASSSQQGARPGNTIYF.

J is TRBJ1-1 and V is TRBV5-1; TRBD1 aligns across 10 bases. This CDR3 region has 15 residues. Germline V lookup: CDR1 SGHRS, CDR2 YFSETQ. J gave up 4 bases and V 4 bases, and 7 bases lay outside the gene matches. CDR3 DNA sequence: TGCGCCAGCAGCGCCAACCGGGACAGGGGCACTGAAGCTTTCTTT. Translation: CASSANRDRGTEAFF.

This clone appeared a single time. The chain uses TRBV27 and TRBJ2-7; 7 bases line up with TRBD1. V was clipped by 6 bases and J by 3 bases; unmatched bases: 17. The CDR3 contains 17 residues. The germline V gene encodes CDR1 MNHEY and CDR2 SMNVEV (reference sequence). This chain's CDR3 is CASSSTILPGQNYEQYF. The CDR3 DNA follows: TGTGCCAGCAGCTCCACTATTCTACCGGGACAGAACTACGAGCAGTACTTC.

The V and J genes are TRBV6-2 or TRBV6-3 and TRBJ2-3, with D unclear. CDR1 is MNHEY and CDR2 is SVGEGT in the germline V gene. The V and J ends lost 4 bases and 2 bases respectively, with 19 bases between them. The CDR3 covers 17 residues. In DNA, the CDR3 is TGTGCCAGCAGTTCCGCCCAGTATAGCCGGATCACAGATACGCAGTATTTT. As protein: CASSSAQYSRITDTQYF.

The chain combines TRBV15 with TRBJ1-1; D is unclear. Germline CDR1 is LNHNV and CDR2 is YYDKDF (reference sequence). The CDR3 sequence is 13 residues long. Trimming took 11 bases from V and 4 from J, leaving 17 bases between them. The CDR3: CAHGVRVGTEAFF. As DNA, the CDR3 is TGTGCCCATGGAGTTCGGGTCGGCACTGAAGCTTTCTTT.

The rearrangement links TRBV7-9 to TRBJ2-2; D call uncertain. The CDR3 length is 13 residues. In germline, CDR1 is SEHNR, CDR2 FQNEAQ (reference sequence). The V end was cut by 9 bases, the J end by 0 bases, with 8 bases between. The CDR3 spells CARERPNTGELFF. The CDR3 DNA reads as TGTGCCAGGGAGCGTCCGAACACCGGGGAGCTGTTTTTT.

The CDR3 spells CASSPRGTAKNIQYF. CDR3 DNA: TGTGCCAGCAGTCCTCGCGGGACGGCTAAAAACATTCAGTACTTC. The rearrangement links TRBV6-5 to TRBJ2-4; a weak D match, TRBD2 (6 bases). V shed 5 bases and J shed 4 bases, with 15 bases lying between them. The CDR3 runs to 15 residues. Germline-derived CDR1 and CDR2 are MNHEY and SVGAGI.

In DNA, the CDR3 is TGTGCCAGCAGCGACAGGGCCCAGAACACTGAAGCTTTCTTT. Amino acids: CASSDRAQNTEAFF. The V gene is TRBV28, the J gene TRBJ1-1, with 7 bases fitting TRBD1. CDR3 length equals 14 residues. V was pared by 6 bases and J by 1 base, with 5 bases of the junction left unmatched. Looked up from germline, CDR1 is MDHEN and CDR2 is SYDVKM.

This clone is medium-sized. The chain carries TRBV14 and TRBJ2-7; 7 nucleotides line up with TRBD1. Germline CDR1 SGHDN, CDR2 FVKESK. The CDR3 runs 24 residues. V trimming: 0 bases; J trimming: 4 bases; junction bases outside the gene matches: 33. The CDR3 region has the DNA TGTGCCAGCAGCCAAGATTTGTCCGTAGGGGGCATGGGTTTGAGGCCGTGGCAAAAATACGAGCAGTACTTC. Translating gives CASSQDLSVGGMGLRPWQKYEQYF. The full variable domain, completed using reference TRBV14 and TRBJ2-7, is EAGVTQFPSHSVIEKGQTVTLRCDPISGHDNLYWYRRVMGKEIKFLLHFVKESKQDESGMPNNRFLAERTGGTYSTLKVQPAELEDSGVYFCASSQDLSVGGMGLRPWQKYEQYFGPGTRLTVT.

The V call is TRBV6-6, the J call TRBJ2-7, with 9 positions matching TRBD1. The length of the CDR3 is 14 residues. V dropped 2 bases and J dropped 2; count of bases not matched to a gene: 1. Germline lookup yields CDR1 MNHNY and CDR2 SVGAGI (reference sequence). The DNA for the CDR3 is TGTGCCAGCAGTTACGGGACAGGGCCCTACGAGCAGTACTTC. Translated, it gives CASSYGTGPYEQYF.

The J gene is TRBJ2-1, the V gene TRBV10-2, with TRBD1 as a possible D gene (5 bases). CDR1 is WSHSY and CDR2 is SAAADI in the germline V gene. Trimming shortened V by 8 bases and J by 5 bases, and 16 bases separated the two germline ends. The CDR3 extends over 14 amino acids. The CDR3 DNA is TGCGCCAGCGGAACACGGGCGGACAACAATGAGCAGTTCTTC. This gives the protein CASGTRADNNEQFF.

The V call is TRBV11-2, the J call TRBJ1-2; D gene uncertain. The length of the CDR3 is 13 residues. Trimming stripped 4 bases from V and 3 bases from J, with 9 bases between. CDR1 and CDR2 from the germline V gene are SGHAT and FQNNGV. CDR3 region: CASSSIRDYGYTF. The CDR3 DNA reads TGTGCCAGCAGCTCCATACGGGACTATGGCTACACCTTC.

V gene TRBV28 combines with J gene TRBJ2-1; 7 nucleotides line up with TRBD2. CDR1 and CDR2 (germline): MDHEN, SYDVKM. The CDR3 sequence is 17 residues long. With 2 bases clipped from V and 4 bases from J, the junction kept 11 bases outside the gene matches. The CDR3 is CASSLGLGRGVYNEQFF. CDR3 nucleotide sequence: TGTGCCAGCAGTTTAGGACTAGGGCGCGGGGTTTACAATGAGCAGTTCTTC.

This clone was recorded only once. The rearrangement joins TRBV6-6 to TRBJ2-7; 8 bases agree with TRBD1. Trimming at V came to 5 bases and at J to 5 bases, leaving 8 bases not matched to a gene. The CDR3 is made up of 14 amino acids. In germline, CDR1 is MNHNY, CDR2 SVGAGI (reference sequence). The CDR3 sequence: CASSPPQGAHEQYF. DNA of the CDR3: TGTGCCAGCAGTCCTCCTCAGGGGGCCCACGAGCAGTACTTC.

The V gene is TRBV11-2, the J gene TRBJ2-3; maybe TRBD1 (6 bases). From germline, CDR1 is SGHAT and CDR2 FQNNGV. Trimming left V 0 bases short and J 6 bases short, with 7 bases between. This CDR3 is built from 13 residues. Written as DNA, the CDR3 is TGTGCCAGCAGCTTAGACCAGGGGGATACGCAGTATTTT. Its translation is CASSLDQGDTQYF.

The chain has TRBV27 and TRBJ1-1; no firm D call. CDR1 and CDR2 from the germline V gene are MNHEY and SMNVEV (reference sequence). CDR3 size: 14 residues. V was cut by 4 bases and J by 6 bases, with 15 bases left in between. This CDR3 is CASSSTGVLPEAFF. Here the CDR3 DNA reads TGTGCCAGCAGTTCGACCGGGGTCCTTCCTGAAGCTTTCTTT.

The V call is TRBV3-1 (or the pseudogene TRBV3-2), the J call TRBJ2-5, with TRBD2 identical over 10 bases. Germline assignment: CDR1 LGHDT and CDR2 YNNKEL (reference sequence). The junction had 11 bases not matched to a gene; V was cut back by 0 bases and J by 4 bases. The CDR3 is 18 residues long. The CDR3 nucleotides read TGTGCCAGCAGCCAAGAAACTAGCGGGGTTTTCTGGGGAGAGACCCAGTACTTC. Encoded protein: CASSQETSGVFWGETQYF.